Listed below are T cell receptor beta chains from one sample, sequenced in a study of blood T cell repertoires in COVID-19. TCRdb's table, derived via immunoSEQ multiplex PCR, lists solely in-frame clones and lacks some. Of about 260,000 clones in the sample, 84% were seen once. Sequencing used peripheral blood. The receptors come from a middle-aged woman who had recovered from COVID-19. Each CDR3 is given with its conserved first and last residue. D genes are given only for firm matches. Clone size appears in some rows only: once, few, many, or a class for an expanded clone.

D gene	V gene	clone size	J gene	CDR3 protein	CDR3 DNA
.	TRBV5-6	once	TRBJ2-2	CASSSTEILTGELFF	TGTGCCAGCAGCTCGACAGAAATTTTAACCGGGGAGCTGTTTTTT
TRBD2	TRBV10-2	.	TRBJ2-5	CASREGGGGETQYF	TGCGCCAGCAGAGAGGGCGGGGGGGGAGAGACCCAGTACTTC
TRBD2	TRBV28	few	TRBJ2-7	CASSLERTGTSYEQYF	TGTGCCAGCAGTTTAGAGAGGACCGGGACTAGCTACGAGCAGTACTTC
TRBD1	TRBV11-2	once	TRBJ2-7	CASSLAAVDRSYEQYF	TGTGCCAGCAGCTTAGCGGCCGTGGACAGGTCCTACGAGCAGTACTTC
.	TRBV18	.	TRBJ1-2	CASSSRQSRGYLAF	TGTGCCAGCTCATCTCGACAGAGTCGGGGGTATCTCGCCTTC
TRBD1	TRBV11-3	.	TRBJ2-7	CASSLARTGGHEQYF	TGTGCCAGCAGCTTAGCCCGGACAGGGGGTCACGAGCAGTACTTC
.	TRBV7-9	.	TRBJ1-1	CASSSARSEAFF	TGTGCCAGCAGCTCCGCACGCAGTGAAGCTTTCTTT
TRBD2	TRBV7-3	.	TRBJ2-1	CASSPGLAGYSSYNEQFF	TGTGCCAGCAGTCCTGGACTAGCGGGGTACAGCTCCTACAATGAGCAGTTCTTC
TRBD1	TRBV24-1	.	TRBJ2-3	CATSTGGLDTQYF	TGTGCCACCAGTACAGGGGGCTTAGATACGCAGTATTTT
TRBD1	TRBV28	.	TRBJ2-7	CASATGTALYQYF	TGTGCCAGCGCAACAGGGACAGCCCTGTATCAGTACTTC
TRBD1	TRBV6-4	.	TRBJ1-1	CASSPRQGVNTEAFF	TGTGCCAGCTCCCCCCGACAGGGAGTGAACACTGAAGCTTTCTTT
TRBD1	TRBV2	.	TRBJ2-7	CASSGPGTGAEQYF	TGTGCCAGCAGTGGACCCGGGACAGGGGCCGAGCAGTACTTC
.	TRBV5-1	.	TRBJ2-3	CASSLALLTGDTQYF	TGCGCCAGCAGCTTGGCGTTATTGACAGGAGATACGCAGTATTTT
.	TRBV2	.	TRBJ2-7	CASSDQGISYEQYF	TGTGCCAGCAGTGACCAGGGAATAAGCTACGAGCAGTACTTC
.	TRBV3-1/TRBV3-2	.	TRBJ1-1	CASSQTGLPNTEAFF	TGTGCCAGCAGCCAGACGGGACTCCCGAACACTGAAGCTTTCTTT
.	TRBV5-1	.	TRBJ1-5	CASSLDAGENQPQHF	TGCGCCAGCAGCTTGGATGCCGGGGAAAATCAGCCCCAGCATTTT
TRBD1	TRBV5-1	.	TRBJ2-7	CASKPYTGGDEQYF	TGCGCCAGCAAACCCTACACAGGGGGCGACGAGCAGTACTTC
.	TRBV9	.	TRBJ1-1	CASSVEEQGPNTEAFF	TGTGCCAGCAGCGTAGAGGAACAGGGCCCGAACACTGAAGCTTTCTTT
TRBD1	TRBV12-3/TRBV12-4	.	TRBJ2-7	CASRSQGIYEQYF	TGTGCCAGCAGATCACAGGGGATATACGAGCAGTACTTC
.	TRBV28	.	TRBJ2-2	CASSLPGMDTGELFF	TGTGCCAGCAGTTTACCAGGGATGGACACCGGGGAGCTGTTTTTT
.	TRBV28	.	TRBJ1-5	CASTPRAASQPQHF	TGTGCCAGCACCCCCAGGGCCGCCTCTCAGCCCCAGCATTTT
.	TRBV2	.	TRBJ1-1	CASREDTEAFF	TGTGCCAGCAGGGAGGATACTGAAGCTTTCTTT
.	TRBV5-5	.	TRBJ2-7	CASSRQGISSYEQYF	TGTGCCAGCAGCCGCCAGGGGATAAGCTCCTACGAGCAGTACTTC
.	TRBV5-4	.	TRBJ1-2	CASSLAGYGYTF	TGTGCCAGCAGCCTTGCGGGATATGGCTACACCTTC
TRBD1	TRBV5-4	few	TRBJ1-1	CASSPGGAGGTEAFF	TGTGCCAGCAGCCCCGGGGGGGCAGGGGGTACTGAAGCTTTCTTT
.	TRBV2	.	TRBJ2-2	CASSEALPNGELFF	TGTGCCAGCAGTGAAGCGCTTCCTAACGGGGAGCTGTTTTTT
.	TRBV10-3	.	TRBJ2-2	CAISESTGRGTGELFF	TGTGCCATCAGTGAGTCAACAGGGAGGGGGACCGGGGAGCTGTTTTTT
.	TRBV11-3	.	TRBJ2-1	CASQGPPGNEQFF	TGTGCCAGCCAGGGGCCGCCGGGGAATGAGCAGTTCTTC
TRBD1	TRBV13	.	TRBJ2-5	CASSLLRQGVDQETQYF	TGTGCCAGCAGCTTATTAAGACAGGGAGTTGACCAAGAGACCCAGTACTTC
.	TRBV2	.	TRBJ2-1	CASEGVEQFF	TGTGCCAGCGAGGGCGTTGAGCAGTTCTTC
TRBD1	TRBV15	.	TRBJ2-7	CATSSSGTGFSFDEQYF	TGTGCCACCAGCAGTTCCGGGACAGGGTTTTCGTTTGACGAGCAGTACTTC
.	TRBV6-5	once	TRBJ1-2	CASSPGLNYGYTF	TGTGCCAGCAGTCCAGGGTTGAACTATGGCTACACCTTC
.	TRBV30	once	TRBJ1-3	CAWSPSAGNTIYF	TGTGCCTGGAGTCCGTCGGCTGGAAACACCATATATTTT
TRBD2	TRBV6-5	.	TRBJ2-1	CASRDYSYNEQFF	TGTGCCAGCCGGGACTACTCCTACAATGAGCAGTTCTTC
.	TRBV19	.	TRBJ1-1	CASSMTVNTEAFF	TGTGCCAGTAGTATGACAGTGAACACTGAAGCTTTCTTT
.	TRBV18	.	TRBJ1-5	CASSPNREVGNQPQHF	TGTGCCAGCTCACCTAACAGGGAAGTTGGCAATCAGCCCCAGCATTTT
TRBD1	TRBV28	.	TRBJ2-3	CASSFSDRENTQYF	TGTGCCAGCAGTTTCTCCGACAGGGAAAATACGCAGTATTTT
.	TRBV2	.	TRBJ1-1	CASRPTSDSEAFF	TGTGCCAGCAGACCCACAAGTGACAGTGAAGCTTTCTTT
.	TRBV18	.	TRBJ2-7	CASSPRDGVGEQYF	TGTGCCAGCTCACCTCGCGACGGGGTCGGAGAGCAGTACTTC
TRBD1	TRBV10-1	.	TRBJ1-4	CASSRDRDEKLFF	TGCGCCAGCAGCCGCGACAGGGATGAAAAACTGTTTTTT
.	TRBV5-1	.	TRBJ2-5	CASSFGDRETQYF	TGCGCCAGCAGCTTTGGAGATCGGGAGACCCAGTACTTC
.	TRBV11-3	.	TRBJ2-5	CASSLVQGTVTQYF	TGTGCCAGCAGCTTAGTGCAGGGGACGGTAACCCAGTACTTC
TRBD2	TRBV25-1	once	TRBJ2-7	CASSEFWASGDSYEQYF	TGTGCCAGCAGTGAGTTTTGGGCTAGCGGGGACTCCTACGAGCAGTACTTC
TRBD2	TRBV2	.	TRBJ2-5	CASSAPLAGAKTQYF	TGTGCCAGCAGTGCCCCGCTAGCGGGGGCGAAGACCCAGTACTTC
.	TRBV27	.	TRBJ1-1	CASSFTTAMNTEAFF	TGTGCCAGCAGTTTTACCACAGCTATGAACACTGAAGCTTTCTTT
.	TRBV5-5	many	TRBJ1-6	CASSLGGSNNSPLHF	TGTGCCAGCAGCTTGGGGGGCTCCAATAATTCACCCCTCCACTTT
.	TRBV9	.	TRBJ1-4	CASSASGGPSEKLFF	TGTGCCAGCAGCGCCTCGGGGGGCCCGAGTGAAAAACTGTTTTTT